One sample yielded the 11 T cell receptor beta chains listed below, sequenced in a study of T-cell reconstitution after alpha-beta-depleted transplantation in children. A library of TCRbeta sequences, prepared with unique molecular identifiers, was generated. Each CDR3 protein is one row after TCRdb ran MiXCR on the PCR reads. Of approximately 170,000 distinct CDR3 sequences in the sample, 11% are singletons; the top ten hold around 14%. Sequences were derived from PBMCs, sampled before TCRalphabeta/CD19-depleted stem cell transplant. These receptors all come from a boy aged 2 to 10 with acute myeloid leukemia, due to receive a stem cell transplant.

CDR3 in amino acids: CASSTLWGGVAGTEEYIQYF. In DNA form, the CDR3 reads TGTGCCAGCAGCACACTCTGGGGAGGGGTAGCGGGGACCGAGGAGTACATTCAGTACTTC. V and J are TRBV12-3 or TRBV12-4 and TRBJ2-4, with TRBD2 matching 8 bases. The V and J ends lost 6 bases and 8 bases, in that order; junction bases with no gene match: 27. CDR3 length: 20 amino acids.

Of note for this clonotype: A much larger clone is a single base away; this may be a read error. In DNA, the CDR3 is TGCGCCAGCAGCGGTAGGGTCTACAATAAGCAGTTCTTC. Residues: CASSGRVYNKQFF. The V gene is TRBV4-1, the J gene TRBJ2-1; D is undetermined. Germline V gene lookup returns CDR1 MGHRA and CDR2 YSYEKL. The CDR3 length is 13 residues.

In its sample, this clonotype was seen many times. The chain uses TRBV5-6 and TRBJ2-7; 8 nucleotides line up with TRBD1. The CDR3 totals 17 residues. In germline, CDR1 is SGHDT, CDR2 YYEEEE. J lost 7 bases, V lost 1 base, and 16 bases had no gene match. The CDR3 reads CASSLLRNSRRQGEQYF. The CDR3 coding sequence is TGTGCCAGCAGCTTGTTGAGAAATAGCCGGAGACAGGGGGAGCAGTACTTC.

This clonotype was detected ten times or more. The V call is TRBV7-6, the J call TRBJ1-1; perhaps TRBD1 as D (6 bases). Deletions cut 8 bases from V and 3 bases from J, with 13 bases between. CDR3 size: 13 residues. CDR1 and CDR2 from the germline V gene are SGHVS and FNYEAQ. The CDR3 sequence is CASGQGKDTEAFF. CDR3 DNA sequence: TGTGCCAGCGGCCAGGGGAAGGACACTGAAGCTTTCTTT.

This clonotype was picked up many times. The CDR3 reads CASSLWGGGGETQYF. CDR3 nucleotide sequence: TGTGCCAGCAGCTTATGGGGCGGGGGGGGAGAGACCCAGTACTTC. The rearrangement links TRBV7-2 to TRBJ2-5; the match to TRBD2 covers 9 bases. With V trimmed by 2 bases and J by 4 bases, 5 bases remained unmatched. This CDR3 spans 15 amino acids. Germline V CDR1 and CDR2: SGHTA, FQGNSA.

There are many counts of this clonotype. The chain has TRBV5-1 and TRBJ1-1; D gene uncertain. CDR1 is SGHRS, CDR2 YFSETQ, per germline. V lost 4 bases and J lost 0, with 7 bases in between. This CDR3 has 13 residues. The CDR3 DNA reads TGCGCCAGCAGCACGGCCTTGAACACTGAAGCTTTCTTT. Translation: CASSTALNTEAFF.

This clonotype has ten or more counts. This chain connects TRBV20-1 to TRBJ1-4; 7 nucleotides line up with TRBD1. Germline loops: CDR1 DFQATT, CDR2 SNEGSKA (reference sequence). V lost 3 bases and J lost 8; bases outside the gene matches: 12. The CDR3 sequence is 15 residues long. In nucleotides, the CDR3 is TGCAGTGCTAGTCGTGTGGGGAAGGACAGGGAAAAACTGTTTTTT. It codes for CSASRVGKDREKLFF.

In its sample, this clonotype was seen many times. V gene TRBV5-1 combines with J gene TRBJ2-1, with D perhaps TRBD1 (6 bases). The CDR3 is made up of 17 amino acids. Germline CDR1 reads SGHRS; CDR2 reads YFSETQ. The V and J ends lost 4 bases and 2 bases respectively, with 19 bases between them. In DNA form, the CDR3 reads TGCGCCAGCAGCGGTGCCGGACAGAAGAACGCCTACAATGAGCAGTTCTTC. Its translation is CASSGAGQKNAYNEQFF.

This clonotype was counted at least ten times. The chain recombines TRBV5-1 with TRBJ2-7; D uncertain. Trimming removed 2 bases from V and 3 bases from J, with 9 bases in between. CDR3 size: 13 residues. Per germline, CDR1 SGHRS and CDR2 YFSETQ. The CDR3 nucleotides read TGCGCCAGCAGCTTAAGACCGGGCTACGAGCAGTACGTC. Its protein is CASSLRPGYEQYV.

This clonotype was picked up many times. This chain links TRBV12-3 or TRBV12-4 with TRBJ1-5; D is perhaps TRBD1 (5 bases). The V end lost 2 bases, the J end lost 1 base, and 6 bases lay between the germline ends. This CDR3 has 14 amino acids. CDR3 region: CASSLWDSNQPQHF. CDR3 sequence (DNA): TGTGCCAGCAGTTTATGGGACAGCAATCAGCCCCAGCATTTT.

This clonotype came up once. V is TRBV10-3 and J is TRBJ2-7; 9 bases agree with TRBD2. The CDR3 is 16 residues long. Per the germline V gene, CDR1 is ENHRY and CDR2 is SYGVKD. V dropped 5 bases and J dropped 4; count of bases not matched to a gene: 12. In DNA form, the CDR3 reads TGTGCCATCAGTCCTAACCACAAGCGGGGGGATTACGAGCAGTACGTC. This encodes CAISPNHKRGDYEQYV.